The 12 T cell receptor beta chains below come from one sample, sequenced in a study of shared clonotypes between healthy human individuals. The data were produced by immunoSEQ multiplex PCR, yet TCRdb's version contains in-frame clones alone and is incomplete. The sample carries roughly 500,000 clones, approximately 95% recorded once. The sample comprised naive CD4+ T cells sorted from blood. Subset indicated: CD45RA+ positively selected. The receptors derive from a woman in her thirties in good health.

V is TRBV7-9 and J is TRBJ1-1; D gene uncertain. Trimming removed 1 base at V and 1 base at J, with 7 bases between. From germline, CDR1 is SEHNR and CDR2 FQNEAQ (reference sequence). This CDR3 comprises 14 residues. CDR3 loop: CASSLGEANTEAFF. In DNA, the CDR3 is TGTGCCAGCAGCTTAGGAGAAGCGAACACTGAAGCTTTCTTT.

The chain uses TRBV10-3 and TRBJ2-2; unclear D gene. Trimming left V 6 bases short and J 1 base short, with 6 bases between. Germline V gene sequence: CDR1 ENHRY, CDR2 SYGVKD. There are 13 residues in the CDR3. The CDR3 region is CAIRFQNTGELFF. CDR3 coding DNA: TGTGCCATCAGGTTCCAGAACACCGGGGAGCTGTTTTTT.

The chain employs TRBV5-4 and TRBJ2-2, with 9 bases fitting TRBD1. V trimming: 2 bases; J trimming: 8 bases; junction bases outside the gene matches: 4. The CDR3 runs to 14 residues. CDR1 is SGHNT and CDR2 is YYREEE in the germline V gene (reference sequence). The CDR3 sequence is CASSFTGGRGELFF. CDR3 bases: TGTGCCAGCAGCTTTACAGGGGGCCGAGGGGAGCTGTTTTTT.

This sequence joins TRBV7-6 and TRBJ2-7; tentatively, D is TRBD1 or TRBD2 (6 bases each). The CDR3 contains 16 residues. V was cut by 4 bases and J by 5 bases, with 21 bases left in between. The germline gives CDR1 SGHVS, CDR2 FNYEAQ. CDR3 amino acids: CASSSYPRERGDEQYF. DNA for the CDR3: TGTGCCAGCAGCTCTTATCCCCGGGAGAGGGGGGACGAGCAGTACTTC.

This chain connects TRBV4-1 to TRBJ2-1; 8 bases fit TRBD2. The V gene end was trimmed by 4 bases and the J gene end by 2 bases; junction bases not matched to a gene: 10. The CDR3 runs 17 residues. Germline lookup yields CDR1 MGHRA and CDR2 YSYEKL. CDR3 bases: TGCGCCAGCAGCCTCCCGGGGGGGGGCCTCACCTACAATGAGCAGTTCTTC. Translating it yields CASSLPGGGLTYNEQFF.

The V call is TRBV28, the J call TRBJ2-5; D possibly uses TRBD1 or TRBD2 (6 bases each). The J call may be faulty, since TRBJ2-7 better matches the DNA end. This CDR3 contains 15 residues. Germline lookup yields CDR1 MDHEN and CDR2 SYDVKM. In DNA, the CDR3 is TGTGCCAGCAGGATGGGGGGACAATCGGTCTACGAGCAGTACTTC. Translation gives CASRMGGQSVYEQYF.

V usage is TRBV6-7 and J usage is TRBJ2-7, with D perhaps TRBD1 (6 bases). TRBV6-7 is marked as an open reading frame, function uncertain. CDR3 length: 16 amino acids. Trimming took off 2 bases at V and 0 bases at J, with 14 bases between the two ends. The CDR3 nucleotides read TGTGCCAGCAGTTACCGGTGGTGGGGGCGCTCCTACGAGCAGTACTTC. Its protein product is CASSYRWWGRSYEQYF.

The chain couples TRBV5-1 to TRBJ2-3; TRBD2 agrees at 9 bases. The CDR3 totals 16 residues. The trim removed 1 base at V and 1 base at J, leaving 4 bases unmatched. From germline, CDR1 is SGHRS and CDR2 YFSETQ. CDR3 sequence: CASSLRASGGTDTQYF. In nucleotides, the CDR3 is TGCGCCAGCAGCTTGCGGGCTAGCGGGGGCACAGATACGCAGTATTTT. Full variable domain (missing parts from reference TRBV5-1 and TRBJ2-3): KAGVTQTPRYLIKTRGQQVTLSCSPISGHRSVSWYQQTPGQGLQFLFEYFSETQRNKGNFPGRFSGRQFSNSRSEMNVSTLELGDSALYLCASSLRASGGTDTQYFGPGTRLTVL.

The chain links TRBV5-1 to TRBJ1-2; D call uncertain. Trimming shortened V by 6 bases and J by 8 bases, and 14 bases separated the two germline ends. CDR3 length: 12 amino acids. The V gene's germline CDR1 is SGHRS and CDR2 YFSETQ. The CDR3 DNA reads as TGCGCCAGCACGGACGGCGCGGGAGGCTACACCTTC. Translation gives CASTDGAGGYTF.

This clone was recorded only once. V is TRBV7-9 and J is TRBJ1-2, with 7 positions matching TRBD1. This CDR3 region has 15 residues. The germline V gene encodes CDR1 SEHNR and CDR2 FQNEAQ (reference sequence). Unmatched junction bases numbered 13, after V lost 5 bases and J lost 7 bases. The CDR3 DNA follows: TGTGCCAGCAGCCCGACGACAGGGATCAATAGTGGCTACACCTTC. It translates to CASSPTTGINSGYTF.

The rearrangement uses TRBV9 and TRBJ2-7, with 9 bases lining up with TRBD1. V trimming: 4 bases; J trimming: 2 bases; junction bases outside the gene matches: 19. This CDR3 region has 19 residues. The V gene's germline CDR1 is SGDLS and CDR2 YYNGEE. CDR3 DNA: TGTGCCAGCAGCCCCGGAGGAGGGCCCGGGACAGGGTTCCCCTACGAGCAGTACTTC. Its protein product is CASSPGGGPGTGFPYEQYF.

The chain carries TRBV28 and TRBJ1-2; D gene ambiguous. This CDR3 region has 13 residues. Germline assignment: CDR1 MDHEN and CDR2 SYDVKM. Trimming shortened V by 3 bases and J by 1 base, and 6 bases separated the two germline ends. Written as DNA, the CDR3 is TGTGCCAGCAGTTTGTTTATTAACTATGGCTACACCTTC. Encoded protein: CASSLFINYGYTF.